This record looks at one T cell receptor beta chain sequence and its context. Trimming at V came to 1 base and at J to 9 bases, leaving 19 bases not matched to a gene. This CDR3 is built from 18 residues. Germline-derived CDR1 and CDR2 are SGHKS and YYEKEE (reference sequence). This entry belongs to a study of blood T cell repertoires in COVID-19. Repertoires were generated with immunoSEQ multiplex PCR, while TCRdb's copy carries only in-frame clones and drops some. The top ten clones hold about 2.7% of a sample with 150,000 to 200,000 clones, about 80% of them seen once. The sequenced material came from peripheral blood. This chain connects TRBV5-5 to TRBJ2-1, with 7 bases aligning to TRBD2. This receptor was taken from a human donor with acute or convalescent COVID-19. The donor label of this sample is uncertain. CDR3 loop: CASSLYVGLAAAQIEQFF. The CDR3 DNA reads TGTGCCAGCAGCTTGTATGTGGGTCTAGCGGCCGCGCAAATTGAGCAGTTCTTC. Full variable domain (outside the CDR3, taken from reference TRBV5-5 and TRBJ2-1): DAGVTQSPTHLIKTRGQQVTLRCSPISGHKSVSWYQQVLGQGPQFIFQYYEKEERGRGNFPDRFSARQFPNYSSELNVNALLLGDSALYLCASSLYVGLAAAQIEQFFGPGTRLTVL.